A single sample gave rise to the 3 T cell receptor beta chains below, sequenced in a study of T-cell reconstitution after alpha-beta-depleted transplantation in children. For TCRbeta, the library was prepared with unique molecular identifiers. TCRdb fed the PCR reads into MiXCR, producing one record per CDR3 protein. Of 500,000 or so distinct CDR3 sequences listed, roughly an eighth are singletons. Sequencing was performed on PBMCs, mostly from graft donor cells, taken 180 days after TCRalphabeta/CD19-depleted stem cell transplant. These receptors were taken from a female patient under 10 years old who had a stem cell transplant for aplastic anemia, so the T cells may come from the graft donor.

The table lists this clonotype with a few counts. The V call is TRBV6-1, the J call TRBJ2-1; TRBD2 matches at 11 bases. Germline CDR1 MNHNS, CDR2 SASEGT. CDR3 length: 18 residues. Trimming at V came to 5 bases and at J to 7 bases, leaving 16 bases not matched to a gene. The CDR3 nucleotides are TGTGCCAGCAGTCAATGGGGGGGACTAGCGGTTCCGGGAAATGAGCAGTTCTTC. Its translation: CASSQWGGLAVPGNEQFF.

This clonotype has only a few counts. The rearrangement joins TRBV20-1 to TRBJ2-3; 12 nucleotides match TRBD2. This CDR3 is built from 16 residues. CDR1 and CDR2 from the germline V gene are DFQATT and SNEGSKA (reference sequence). The trim removed 3 bases at V and 1 base at J, leaving 5 bases unmatched. The CDR3 sequence: CSASLAGGRGTDTQYF. CDR3 DNA: TGCAGTGCTAGTCTAGCGGGAGGGAGGGGCACAGATACGCAGTATTTT.

At least ten counts were recorded for this clonotype. The chain joins TRBV4-1 to TRBJ1-4, with D possibly matching TRBD1 (5 bases). Deletions cut 0 bases from V and 4 bases from J, with 12 bases between. Germline V lookup: CDR1 MGHRA, CDR2 YSYEKL. The length of the CDR3 is 16 residues. CDR3 protein: CASSQDIGRGNEKLFF. As DNA, the CDR3 is TGCGCCAGCAGCCAAGATATCGGAAGGGGTAATGAAAAACTGTTTTTT.